These T cell receptor beta chains were read from a single sample in a study of vaccination and CD4 T cells after COVID-19. TCRdb fed the PCR reads into MiXCR, producing one record per CDR3 protein. Altogether roughly 7,200 distinct CDR3 sequences are present, around a third being singletons, with the ten largest covering approximately 28%. Antigen specificity for these receptors is unknown. Sample: CD4+ T cells from blood, cultured in vitro. The receptors here all came from a human donor in good health. Both conserved end residues are part of each CDR3. D genes are given only for firm matches. Where a row states a size, it is once, few, many or the class of an expanded clone; other rows omit it.

>TRBJ2-2|TRBV10-3|.|.
CAISEWGVGSGELFF
>TRBJ1-2|TRBV7-9|.|.
CASSPPGGSYTF
>TRBJ2-1|TRBV6-1|.|.
CASNPRGGNEQFF
>TRBJ1-1|TRBV12-3/TRBV12-4|.|TRBD1
CASSADRAMNTEAFF
>TRBJ1-5|TRBV5-1|.|.
CASSLDSNSNQPQHF
>TRBJ1-5|TRBV27|.|.
CASSSLGQIHQPQHF
>TRBJ2-2|TRBV20-1|.|TRBD1
CSARETGVHTPGELFF
>TRBJ1-1|TRBV10-2|.|.
CASSQVNTEAFF
>TRBJ2-1|TRBV27|few|.
CASRPQDYNEQFF
>TRBJ1-2|TRBV19|once|.
CASKVGNYGYTF
>TRBJ1-2|TRBV20-1|.|.
CSASALSPGKEDYGYTF
>TRBJ2-7|TRBV6-5|.|.
CASSYAWDGEQYF
>TRBJ2-1|TRBV7-9|few|.
CASSPNTVIANEQFF
>TRBJ2-2|TRBV6-4|.|.
CASSRGNTGELFF
>TRBJ1-2|TRBV4-1|.|TRBD1
CASSQDRGRRGYTF
>TRBJ2-5|TRBV27|.|TRBD2
CASSRGGYETQYF
>TRBJ1-1|TRBV6-1|.|.
CASSPVGTEAFF
>TRBJ2-1|TRBV5-6|.|.
CASSLAGPRDEQFF
>TRBJ1-1|TRBV5-4|.|.
CASSNTWMGDTEAFF
>TRBJ2-2|TRBV6-4|once|.
CASSEVGTGKLFF
>TRBJ1-1|TRBV18|.|.
CASSQEETGLGGNTEAFF
>TRBJ2-3|TRBV10-3|once|.
CAISEFGRADTQYF
>TRBJ1-3|TRBV6-1|.|.
CASSELVTIYF
>TRBJ2-7|TRBV10-1|few|TRBD2
CASRPLAVSGGGEQYF
>TRBJ1-5|TRBV2|.|.
CASRETRRYGQPQHF
>TRBJ2-2|TRBV20-1|.|TRBD1
CSARTGGNTGELFF
>TRBJ1-6|TRBV5-1|.|TRBD1
CASSSRQGGEMDSPLHF
>TRBJ2-2|TRBV11-1|.|.
CASSSSRGTGELFF
>TRBJ1-1|TRBV19|few|.
CASSGQRNTEAFF
>TRBJ1-1|TRBV7-9|.|.
CASSHTGGTEAFF
>TRBJ2-1|TRBV9|.|.
CASSVIGGLEVRYNEQFF
>TRBJ1-5|TRBV19|few|.
CASSMSQGDYQPQHF
>TRBJ2-1|TRBV9|.|.
CASSVSGGAASYNEQFF
>TRBJ2-7|TRBV12-3/TRBV12-4|.|.
CASSPDRNEQYF
>TRBJ2-2|TRBV7-3|.|.
CASSLTGGRTGELFF
>TRBJ1-1|TRBV7-9|few|.
CASSQGRLLMNTEAFF
>TRBJ1-5|TRBV6-5|few|.
CASSYSLQPGGQPQHF